A single sample gave rise to the 11 T cell receptor beta chains below, sequenced in a study of cytotoxic CD8 clonotypes in ibrutinib-treated CLL. The assay was immunoSEQ multiplex PCR, and TCRdb's table has in-frame clones only and misses some. The table has 200,000 to 250,000 clones, 75% to 80% seen once. Source: PBMCs, taken after 12 months of ibrutinib treatment. These receptor sequences come from a human donor with chronic lymphocytic leukemia.

The J gene is TRBJ2-5, the V gene TRBV19; no reliable D call. Germline assignment: CDR1 LNHDA and CDR2 SQIVND (reference sequence). V dropped 3 bases and J dropped 4 bases, with 9 bases sitting between them. This CDR3 region has 13 residues. The DNA for the CDR3 is TGTGCCAGTAGTATCAGTGGTTCAGAGACCCAGTACTTC. Amino acid sequence: CASSISGSETQYF.

The genes are TRBV19 and TRBJ2-1, with D unresolved. Germline values: CDR1 LNHDA, CDR2 SQIVND (reference sequence). Trimming removed 1 base from V and 6 bases from J, with 7 bases in between. The length of the CDR3 is 13 residues. The CDR3 protein is CASSIGFGNEQFF. CDR3 sequence (DNA): TGTGCCAGTAGTATAGGGTTTGGCAATGAGCAGTTCTTC.

The chain joins TRBV5-4 to TRBJ2-1; TRBD2 matches 9 bases. Germline loops: CDR1 SGHNT, CDR2 YYREEE (reference sequence). The CDR3 has 16 residues. V lost 0 bases and J lost 6; bases outside the gene matches: 7. The CDR3 DNA is TGTGCCAGCAGCTTGGGGGGCGCGGGAGGGATCAATGAGCAGTTCTTC. This translates into CASSLGGAGGINEQFF.

This chain links TRBV7-9 with TRBJ2-7; tentatively, D is TRBD1 (6 bases). CDR1 SEHNR and CDR2 FQNEAQ come from the germline V gene (reference sequence). The V gene lost 2 bases and the J gene lost 5 bases, with 13 bases spanning the gap. This CDR3 is 14 amino acids long. The chain's CDR3 is CASSLPRGRDEQYF. DNA for the CDR3: TGTGCCAGCAGCTTACCCAGGGGAAGGGACGAGCAGTACTTC.

The gene calls are TRBV7-9 and TRBJ1-5; D uncertain. The CDR3 runs to 14 residues. CDR1 and CDR2 (germline): SEHNR, FQNEAQ (reference sequence). V gave up 2 bases and J gave up 7 bases, with 12 bases separating them. The CDR3 loop reads CASSLSGGGQPQHF. CDR3 bases: TGTGCCAGCAGCTTATCAGGAGGTGGACAGCCCCAGCATTTT.

V gene TRBV5-1 combines with J gene TRBJ2-1; D is perhaps TRBD1 (6 bases). The CDR3 totals 14 residues. Trimming removed 4 bases at V and 8 bases at J, with 16 bases between. Looked up from germline, CDR1 is SGHRS and CDR2 is YFSETQ. CDR3 sequence: CASSEDQGWDEQFF. For the CDR3, the DNA is TGCGCCAGCAGCGAGGACCAGGGGTGGGATGAGCAGTTCTTC.

This clone was seen only a few times. CDR3 sequence: CASSRRVSAGSDGYTF. The CDR3 DNA reads TGCGCCAGCAGCAGAAGGGTGTCCGCGGGCTCGGATGGCTACACCTTC. V and J are TRBV5-1 and TRBJ1-2; D is uncertain. The ends were cut back, 4 bases at V and 6 bases at J, with 22 bases in the middle. The CDR3 is 16 residues long. Germline CDR1 and CDR2: SGHRS and YFSETQ.

This chain links TRBV4-1 with TRBJ1-3, with no clear D. The CDR3 sequence is 15 residues long. V was trimmed by 4 bases and J by 0 bases, leaving 10 bases between them. Germline CDR1 and CDR2: MGHRA and YSYEKL. In nucleotides, the CDR3 is TGCGCCAGCAGCCCAGGACGCAGCTCTGGAAACACCATATATTTT. Amino acids: CASSPGRSSGNTIYF.

V usage is TRBV19 and J usage is TRBJ2-5; D possibly uses TRBD1 or TRBD2 (5 bases each). Trimming cost V 5 bases and J 4 bases, with 8 bases left between them. This CDR3 has 12 residues. Germline V CDR1 and CDR2: LNHDA, SQIVND (reference sequence). The CDR3, as DNA: TGTGCCAGTAGTGGGGACGCAGAGACCCAGTACTTC. Its translation: CASSGDAETQYF.

The chain recombines TRBV7-8 with TRBJ1-4; D may be TRBD1 (5 bases). The germline V and J ends were trimmed by 10 bases and 4 bases, with 13 bases remaining between them. The CDR3 runs 13 residues. From germline, CDR1 is SGHVS and CDR2 FQNEAQ. DNA of the CDR3: TGTGCCATTGGTGGGCAGGGTAATGAAAAACTGTTTTTT. Translated, it gives CAIGGQGNEKLFF.

This chain links TRBV6-6 with TRBJ1-5; D not certain. This CDR3 contains 11 residues. Germline values: CDR1 MNHNY, CDR2 SVGAGI (reference sequence). Trimming stripped 6 bases from V and 4 bases from J, with 4 bases between. CDR3 sequence reads: CASRANQPQHF. The CDR3 nucleotides read TGTGCCAGCAGGGCAAATCAGCCCCAGCATTTT.